This T cell receptor (beta chain) originates from a study of CD8 T cells in Susac syndrome. Healthy donors acted as controls, with matching for age and sex. While CD8+ and CD4+ T cells were isolated negatively, TEMRA cells were enriched by FACS. Germline CDR1 SQVTM, CDR2 ANQGSEA. This CDR3 has 16 amino acids. V lost 3 bases, J lost 0 bases, and 8 bases stayed unmatched. Random hexamers served to reverse transcribe roughly 0.5 to 1 ug RNA. MiXCR, applied by TCRdb to the immunoSEQ multiplex PCR reads, yields one record per CDR3 protein. This table has 150,000 or so distinct CDR3 sequences, just under 95% appearing once.

This receptor was identified in a human donor in good health. The sequenced sample consisted of CD4+ T cells from PBMCs. V gene TRBV29-1 combines with J gene TRBJ2-7, with TRBD1 matching 10 bases. In DNA form, the CDR3 reads TGCAGCGTTGAGGACCCCTGGACAGGGGGCTCCTACGAGCAGTACTTC. Its protein product is CSVEDPWTGGSYEQYF.